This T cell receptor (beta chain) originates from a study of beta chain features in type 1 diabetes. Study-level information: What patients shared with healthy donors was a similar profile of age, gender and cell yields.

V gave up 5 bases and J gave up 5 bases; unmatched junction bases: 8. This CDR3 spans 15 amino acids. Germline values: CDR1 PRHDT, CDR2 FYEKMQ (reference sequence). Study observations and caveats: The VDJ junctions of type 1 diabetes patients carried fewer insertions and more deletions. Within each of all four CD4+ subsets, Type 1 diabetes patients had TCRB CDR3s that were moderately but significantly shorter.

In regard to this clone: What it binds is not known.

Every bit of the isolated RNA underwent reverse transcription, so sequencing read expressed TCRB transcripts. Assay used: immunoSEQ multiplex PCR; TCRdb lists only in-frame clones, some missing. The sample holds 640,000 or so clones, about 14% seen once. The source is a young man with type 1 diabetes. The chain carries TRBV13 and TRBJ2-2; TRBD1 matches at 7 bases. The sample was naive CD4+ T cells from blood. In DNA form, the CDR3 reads TGTGCCAGCAGCCCTCGGACAGGCGAGACCGGGGAGCTGTTTTTT. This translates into CASSPRTGETGELFF.